The 9 T cell receptor beta chains below all came from one sample that was sequenced in a study of neurological immune-mediated disorders. Each CDR3 protein is one row after TCRdb ran MiXCR on the 5' RACE reads. The sample lists 77,000 or so distinct CDR3 sequences, around 9.9% occurring once. The sample consisted of PBMCs. These receptors were obtained from a man between 50 and 59 years old in good health.

This clonotype was found many times. The V and J genes are TRBV3-1 and TRBJ1-4; 9 bases align to TRBD1. V shed 4 bases, J shed 8 bases, and the junction held 5 bases outside the gene matches. From germline, CDR1 is LGHDT and CDR2 YNNKEL (reference sequence). This CDR3 region has 14 residues. The DNA for the CDR3 is TGTGCCAGCAGCCTCTGGACAGGGGACGAAAAACTGTTTTTT. Amino acids: CASSLWTGDEKLFF.

This clonotype has at least ten counts. This sequence joins TRBV3-2 and TRBJ1-2; TRBD1 is the table's D call and was not checked against the DNA. TRBV3-2 is recorded as a pseudogene. This CDR3 contains 13 residues. CDR3 in amino acids: CASSKRDSYGYTF. The CDR3 DNA reads TGTGCCAGCAGCAAACGGGACAGCTATGGCTACACCTTC.

This clonotype was found many times. V and J are TRBV6-2 or TRBV6-3 and TRBJ2-1; 8 nucleotides align to TRBD2. Germline assignment: CDR1 MNHEY and CDR2 SVGEGT. V shed 5 bases and J 8 bases; nucleotides not matched to a gene: 8. The CDR3 is 14 residues long. The CDR3 protein is CASSGYGRAHEQFF. DNA for the CDR3: TGTGCCAGCAGTGGTTACGGGAGGGCCCATGAGCAGTTCTTC.

This clonotype was picked up many times. Here the CDR3 reads CASSVGLANQYEQYF. In DNA, the CDR3 is TGTGCCAGCAGCGTAGGACTAGCGAATCAATACGAGCAGTACTTC. This rearrangement joins TRBV9 to TRBJ2-7, with 8 positions matching TRBD2. V shed 0 bases, J shed 4 bases, and the junction held 6 bases outside the gene matches. Germline V gives CDR1 SGDLS, CDR2 YYNGEE. The CDR3 spans 15 residues.

This clonotype was seen many times. The J gene is TRBJ2-7, the V gene TRBV5-1; D is possibly TRBD2 (6 bases). The CDR3 totals 14 residues. Looked up from germline, CDR1 is SGHRS and CDR2 is YFSETQ. Trimming took 3 bases from V and 1 from J, leaving 11 bases between them. The CDR3 sequence is CASSWRDGSYEQYF. The CDR3 region has the DNA TGCGCCAGCAGCTGGAGGGACGGATCCTACGAGCAGTACTTC. Variable domain in full (rest from reference TRBV5-1 and TRBJ2-7): KAGVTQTPRYLIKTRGQQVTLSCSPISGHRSVSWYQQTPGQGLQFLFEYFSETQRNKGNFPGRFSGRQFSNSRSEMNVSTLELGDSALYLCASSWRDGSYEQYFGPGTRLTVT.

This clonotype was detected many times. The V and J genes are TRBV30 and TRBJ2-2; D is perhaps TRBD2 (5 bases). The germline V gene has CDR1 GTSNPN and CDR2 SVGIG (reference sequence). V lost 1 base and J 3 bases, leaving 12 bases between the germline ends. CDR3 length equals 15 residues. The CDR3, as DNA: TGTGCCTGGAGTGGGTCTGGAGGAGACACCGGGGAGCTGTTTTTT. This codes for CAWSGSGGDTGELFF.

This clonotype has at least ten counts. The chain uses TRBV20-1 and TRBJ2-7, with D possibly matching TRBD1 (6 bases). The germline gives CDR1 DFQATT, CDR2 SNEGSKA (reference sequence). The CDR3 has 16 amino acids. V was cut by 0 bases and J by 1 base, with 16 bases left in between. The CDR3 DNA follows: TGCAGTGCTAGAGATAGTCGCCAGGGGACATCCTACGAGCAGTACTTC. Its translation: CSARDSRQGTSYEQYF.

As concerns this clonotype: With a much larger clone just one base away, this may be a read error. The chain uses TRBV7-2 and TRBJ2-7; 15 bases match TRBD2. Per the germline V gene, CDR1 is SGHTA and CDR2 is FQGNSA. The CDR3 loop spans 16 amino acids. The CDR3 DNA follows: TGTGCCAACAGCTTAGCGGGACTAGCGGGAGGAGGGGAGCAGTACTTC. Residues: CANSLAGLAGGGEQYF.

This clonotype was observed at least ten times. The V call is TRBV5-8, the J call TRBJ2-7; D gene uncertain. Trimming stripped 6 bases from V and 3 bases from J, with 4 bases between. The CDR3 spans 10 residues. CDR1 is SGHTS and CDR2 is YDEGEE in the germline V gene. CDR3 bases: TGTGCCAGCAACTTCTACGAGCAGTACTTC. It translates to CASNFYEQYF.